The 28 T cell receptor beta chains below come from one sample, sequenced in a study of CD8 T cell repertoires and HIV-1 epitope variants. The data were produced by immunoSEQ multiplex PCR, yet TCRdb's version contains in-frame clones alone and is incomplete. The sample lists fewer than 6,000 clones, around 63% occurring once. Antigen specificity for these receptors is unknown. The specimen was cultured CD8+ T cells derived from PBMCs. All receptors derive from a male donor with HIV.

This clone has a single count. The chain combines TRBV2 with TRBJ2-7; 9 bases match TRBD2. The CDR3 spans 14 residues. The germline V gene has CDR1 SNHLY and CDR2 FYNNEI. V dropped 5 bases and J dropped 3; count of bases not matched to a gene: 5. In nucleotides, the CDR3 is TGTGCCAGCAGTCATACAGCGGGGGGCTACGAGCAGTACTTC. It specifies CASSHTAGGYEQYF.

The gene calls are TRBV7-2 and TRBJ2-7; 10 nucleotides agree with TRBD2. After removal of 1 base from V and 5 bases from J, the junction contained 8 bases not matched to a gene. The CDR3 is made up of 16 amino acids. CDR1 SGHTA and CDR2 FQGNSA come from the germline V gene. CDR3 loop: CASSLESLAGADEQYF. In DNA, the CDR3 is TGTGCCAGCAGCTTAGAAAGTCTAGCGGGAGCCGACGAGCAGTACTTC.

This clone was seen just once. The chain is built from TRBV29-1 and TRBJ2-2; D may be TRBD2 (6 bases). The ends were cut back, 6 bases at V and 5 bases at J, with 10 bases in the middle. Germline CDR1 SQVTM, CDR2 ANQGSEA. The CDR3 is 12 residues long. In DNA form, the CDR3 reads TGCAGCGTGAGGAGGGGAACCGGGGAGCTGTTTTTT. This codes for CSVRRGTGELFF.

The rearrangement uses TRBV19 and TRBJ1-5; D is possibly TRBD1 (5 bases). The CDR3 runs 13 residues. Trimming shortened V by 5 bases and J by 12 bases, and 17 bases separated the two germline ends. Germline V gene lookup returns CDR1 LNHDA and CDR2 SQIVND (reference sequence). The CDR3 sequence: CASSGTGSMDQHF. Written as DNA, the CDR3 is TGTGCCAGTAGTGGGACGGGGTCAATGGACCAGCATTTT.

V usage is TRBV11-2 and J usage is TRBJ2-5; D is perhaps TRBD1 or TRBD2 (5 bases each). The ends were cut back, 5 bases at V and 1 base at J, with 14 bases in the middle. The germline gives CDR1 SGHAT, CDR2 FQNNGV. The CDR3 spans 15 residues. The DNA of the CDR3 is TGTGCCAGCAGCCCAAGAGGGGAGTCCCAAGAGACCCAGTACTTC. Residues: CASSPRGESQETQYF.

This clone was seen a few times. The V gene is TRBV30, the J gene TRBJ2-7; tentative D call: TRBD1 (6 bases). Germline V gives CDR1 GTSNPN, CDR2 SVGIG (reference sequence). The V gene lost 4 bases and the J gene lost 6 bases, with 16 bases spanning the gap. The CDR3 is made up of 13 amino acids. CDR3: CAWTYRAAGEQYF. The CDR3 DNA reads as TGTGCCTGGACCTACAGGGCCGCGGGCGAGCAGTACTTC.

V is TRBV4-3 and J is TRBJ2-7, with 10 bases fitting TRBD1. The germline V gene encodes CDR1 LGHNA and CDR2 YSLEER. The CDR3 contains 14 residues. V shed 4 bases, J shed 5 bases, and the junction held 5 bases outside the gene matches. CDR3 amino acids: CASSPKGQGDEQYF. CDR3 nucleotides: TGCGCCAGCAGCCCAAAAGGACAGGGGGACGAGCAGTACTTC.

This CDR3 reads CASLFGDRGAHGYTF. CDR3 DNA sequence: TGTGCCAGCCTCTTCGGCGACCGCGGGGCCCATGGCTACACCTTC. This chain links TRBV28 with TRBJ1-2; D is possibly TRBD1 (5 bases). CDR1 MDHEN and CDR2 SYDVKM come from the germline V gene. This CDR3 has 15 residues. Trimming cost V 8 bases and J 6 bases, with 22 bases left between them.

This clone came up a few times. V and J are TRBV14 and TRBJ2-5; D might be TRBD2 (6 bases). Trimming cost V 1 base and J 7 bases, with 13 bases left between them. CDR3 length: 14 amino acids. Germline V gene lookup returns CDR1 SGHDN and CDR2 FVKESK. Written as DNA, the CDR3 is TGTGCCAGCAGCCAAGTGCGGGGCCGGGGGACCCAGTACTTC. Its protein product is CASSQVRGRGTQYF.

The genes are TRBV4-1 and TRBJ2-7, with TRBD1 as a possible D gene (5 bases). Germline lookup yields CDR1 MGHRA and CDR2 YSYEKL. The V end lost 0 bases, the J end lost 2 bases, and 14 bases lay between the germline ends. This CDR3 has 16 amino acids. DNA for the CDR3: TGCGCCAGCAGCCAAGATCCCGCAGGGATGACCTACGAGCAGTACTTC. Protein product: CASSQDPAGMTYEQYF.

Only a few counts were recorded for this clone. The CDR3 nucleotides read TGCGCCAGCAGCGGCAGCCTCTACGAGCAGTACTTC. Translated: CASSGSLYEQYF. The rearrangement links TRBV4-1 to TRBJ2-7; D is unclear. Germline V gives CDR1 MGHRA, CDR2 YSYEKL. V dropped 5 bases and J dropped 3 bases, with 8 bases sitting between them. This CDR3 comprises 12 residues.

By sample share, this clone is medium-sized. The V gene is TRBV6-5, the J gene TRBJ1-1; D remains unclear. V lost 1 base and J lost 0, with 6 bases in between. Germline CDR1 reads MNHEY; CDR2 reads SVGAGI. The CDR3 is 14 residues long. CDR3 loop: CASSYLDMNTEAFF. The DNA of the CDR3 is TGTGCCAGCAGTTACTTGGATATGAACACTGAAGCTTTCTTT.

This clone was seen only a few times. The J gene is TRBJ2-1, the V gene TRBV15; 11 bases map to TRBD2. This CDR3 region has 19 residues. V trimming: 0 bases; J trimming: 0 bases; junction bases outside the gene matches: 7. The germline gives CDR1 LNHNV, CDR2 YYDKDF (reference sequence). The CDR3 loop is CATSRDRLAGGSSYNEQFF. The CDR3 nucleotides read TGTGCCACCAGCAGAGATCGGCTAGCGGGGGGAAGCTCCTACAATGAGCAGTTCTTC.

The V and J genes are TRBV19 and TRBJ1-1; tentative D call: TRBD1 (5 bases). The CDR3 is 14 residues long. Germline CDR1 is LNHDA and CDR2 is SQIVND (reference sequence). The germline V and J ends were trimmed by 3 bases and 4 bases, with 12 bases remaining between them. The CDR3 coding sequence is TGTGCCAGTAGTATTCAGGGCAGAGGCACTGAAGCTTTCTTT. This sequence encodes CASSIQGRGTEAFF.

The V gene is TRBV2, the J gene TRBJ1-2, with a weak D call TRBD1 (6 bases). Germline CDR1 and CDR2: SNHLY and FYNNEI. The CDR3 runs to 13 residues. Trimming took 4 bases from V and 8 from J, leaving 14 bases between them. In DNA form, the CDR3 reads TGTGCCAGCAGTGCCTGGGGGACAAGCGGCTACACCTTC. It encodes CASSAWGTSGYTF. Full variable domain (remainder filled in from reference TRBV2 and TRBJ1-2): EPEVTQTPSHQVTQMGQEVILRCVPISNHLYFYWYRQILGQKVEFLVSFYNNEISEKSEIFDDQFSVERPDGSNFTLKIRSTKLEDSAMYFCASSAWGTSGYTFGSGTRLTVV.

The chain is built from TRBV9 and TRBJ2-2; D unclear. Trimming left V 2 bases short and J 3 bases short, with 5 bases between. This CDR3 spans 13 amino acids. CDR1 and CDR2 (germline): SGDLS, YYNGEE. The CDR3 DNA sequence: TGTGCCAGCAGCGTCGAGTACACCGGGGAGCTGTTTTTT. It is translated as CASSVEYTGELFF.

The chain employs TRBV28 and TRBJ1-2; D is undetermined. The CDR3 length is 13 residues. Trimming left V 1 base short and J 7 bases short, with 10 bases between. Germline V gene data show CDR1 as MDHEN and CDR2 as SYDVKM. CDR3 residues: CASSLSGAGGYTF. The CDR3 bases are TGTGCCAGCAGTTTATCCGGCGCCGGTGGCTACACCTTC.

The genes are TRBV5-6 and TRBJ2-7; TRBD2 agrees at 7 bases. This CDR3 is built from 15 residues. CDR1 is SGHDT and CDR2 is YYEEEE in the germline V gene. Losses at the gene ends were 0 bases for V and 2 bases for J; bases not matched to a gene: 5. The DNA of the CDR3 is TGTGCCAGCAGCTTGGGCGGGAGTGTAGCCTACGAGCAGTACTTC. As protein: CASSLGGSVAYEQYF.

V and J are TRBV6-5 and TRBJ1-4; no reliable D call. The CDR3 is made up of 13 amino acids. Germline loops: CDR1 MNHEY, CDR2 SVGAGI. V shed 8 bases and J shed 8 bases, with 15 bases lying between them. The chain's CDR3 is CASGPNPGEKLFF. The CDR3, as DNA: TGTGCCAGCGGACCGAATCCGGGAGAAAAACTGTTTTTT.

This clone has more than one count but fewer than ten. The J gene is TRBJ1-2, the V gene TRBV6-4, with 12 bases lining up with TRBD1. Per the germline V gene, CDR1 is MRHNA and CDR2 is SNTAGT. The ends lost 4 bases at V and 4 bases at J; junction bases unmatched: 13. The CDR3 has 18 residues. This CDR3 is CASSVPPRDRGLVYGYTF. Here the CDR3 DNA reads TGTGCCAGCAGTGTCCCCCCCAGGGACAGGGGGCTTGTCTATGGCTACACCTTC.

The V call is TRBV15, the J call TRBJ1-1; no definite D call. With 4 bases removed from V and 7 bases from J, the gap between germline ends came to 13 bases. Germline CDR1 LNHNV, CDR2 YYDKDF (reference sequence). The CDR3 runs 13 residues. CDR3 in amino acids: CATSNDAGNEAFF. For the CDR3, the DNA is TGTGCCACCAGCAACGACGCCGGGAATGAAGCTTTCTTT.

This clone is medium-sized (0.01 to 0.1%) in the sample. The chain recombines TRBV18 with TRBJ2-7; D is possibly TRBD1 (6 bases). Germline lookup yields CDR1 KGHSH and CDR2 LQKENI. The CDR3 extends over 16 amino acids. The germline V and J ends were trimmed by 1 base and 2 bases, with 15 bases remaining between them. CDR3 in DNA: TGTGCCAGCTCACCACAGTTTGGGCAGGGGCCCTACGAGCAGTACTTC. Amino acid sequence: CASSPQFGQGPYEQYF. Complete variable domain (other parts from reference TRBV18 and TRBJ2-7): NAGVMQNPRHLVRRRGQEARLRCSPMKGHSHVYWYRQLPEEGLKFMVYLQKENIIDESGMPKERFSAEFPKEGPSILRIQQVVRGDSAAYFCASSPQFGQGPYEQYFGPGTRLTVT.

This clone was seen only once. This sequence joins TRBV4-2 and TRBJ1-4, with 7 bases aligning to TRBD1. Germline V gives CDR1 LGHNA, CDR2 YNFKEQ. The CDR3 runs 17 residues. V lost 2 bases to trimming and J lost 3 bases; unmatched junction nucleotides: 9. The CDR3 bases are TGTGCCAGCAGCCAAATGAGACAGGGCAGGGCTAATGAAAAACTGTTTTTT. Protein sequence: CASSQMRQGRANEKLFF.

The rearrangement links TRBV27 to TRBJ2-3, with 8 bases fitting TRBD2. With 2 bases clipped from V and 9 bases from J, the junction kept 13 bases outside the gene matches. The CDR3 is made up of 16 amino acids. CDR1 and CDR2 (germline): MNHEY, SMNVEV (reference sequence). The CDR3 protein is CASSLIDGGVGETQYF. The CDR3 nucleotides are TGTGCCAGCAGTTTAATAGACGGGGGGGTGGGCGAGACGCAGTATTTT.

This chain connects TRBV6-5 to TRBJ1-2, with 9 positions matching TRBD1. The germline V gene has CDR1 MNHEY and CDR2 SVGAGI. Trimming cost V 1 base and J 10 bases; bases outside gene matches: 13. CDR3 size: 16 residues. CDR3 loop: CASSYLTGGPSRVYTF. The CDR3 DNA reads TGTGCCAGCAGTTACTTGACAGGGGGGCCCTCTAGGGTCTACACCTTC.

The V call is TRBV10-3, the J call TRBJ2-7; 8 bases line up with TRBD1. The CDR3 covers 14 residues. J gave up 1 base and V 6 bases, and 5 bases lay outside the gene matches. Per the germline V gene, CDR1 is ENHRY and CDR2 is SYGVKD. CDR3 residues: CAIRTGARSYEQYF. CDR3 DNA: TGTGCCATCAGGACAGGGGCTCGTTCCTACGAGCAGTACTTC.

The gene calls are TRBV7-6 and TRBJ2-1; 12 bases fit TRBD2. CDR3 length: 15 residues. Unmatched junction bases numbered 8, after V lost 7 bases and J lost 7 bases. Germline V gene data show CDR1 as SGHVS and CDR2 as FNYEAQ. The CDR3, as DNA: TGTGCCAGCACCGAGACTAGCGGGAGTCGGAATGAGCAGTTCTTC. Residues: CASTETSGSRNEQFF.

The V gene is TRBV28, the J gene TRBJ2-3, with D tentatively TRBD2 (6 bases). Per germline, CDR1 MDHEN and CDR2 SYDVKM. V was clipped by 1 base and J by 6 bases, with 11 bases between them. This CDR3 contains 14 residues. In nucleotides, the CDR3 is TGTGCCAGCAGTTTATTGGGGGGAATGGATACGCAGTATTTT. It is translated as CASSLLGGMDTQYF.